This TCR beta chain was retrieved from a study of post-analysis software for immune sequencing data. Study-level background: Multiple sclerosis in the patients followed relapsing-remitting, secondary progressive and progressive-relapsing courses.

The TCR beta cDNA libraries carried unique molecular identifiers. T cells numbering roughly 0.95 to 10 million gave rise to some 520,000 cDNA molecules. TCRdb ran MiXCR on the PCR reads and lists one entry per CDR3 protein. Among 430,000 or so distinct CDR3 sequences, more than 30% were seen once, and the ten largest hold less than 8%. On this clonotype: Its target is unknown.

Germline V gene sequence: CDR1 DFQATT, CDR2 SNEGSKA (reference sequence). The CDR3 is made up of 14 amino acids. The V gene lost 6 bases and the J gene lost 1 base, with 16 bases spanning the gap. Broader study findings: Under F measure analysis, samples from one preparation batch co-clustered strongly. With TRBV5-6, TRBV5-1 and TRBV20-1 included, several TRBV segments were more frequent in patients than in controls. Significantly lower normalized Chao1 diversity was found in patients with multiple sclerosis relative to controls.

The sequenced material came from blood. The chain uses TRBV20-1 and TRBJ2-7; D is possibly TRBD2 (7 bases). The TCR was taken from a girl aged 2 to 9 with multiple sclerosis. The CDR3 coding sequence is TGCAGTGCCCAGCGGAGGGGGGGTTCCTACGAGCAGTACTTC. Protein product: CSAQRRGGSYEQYF.